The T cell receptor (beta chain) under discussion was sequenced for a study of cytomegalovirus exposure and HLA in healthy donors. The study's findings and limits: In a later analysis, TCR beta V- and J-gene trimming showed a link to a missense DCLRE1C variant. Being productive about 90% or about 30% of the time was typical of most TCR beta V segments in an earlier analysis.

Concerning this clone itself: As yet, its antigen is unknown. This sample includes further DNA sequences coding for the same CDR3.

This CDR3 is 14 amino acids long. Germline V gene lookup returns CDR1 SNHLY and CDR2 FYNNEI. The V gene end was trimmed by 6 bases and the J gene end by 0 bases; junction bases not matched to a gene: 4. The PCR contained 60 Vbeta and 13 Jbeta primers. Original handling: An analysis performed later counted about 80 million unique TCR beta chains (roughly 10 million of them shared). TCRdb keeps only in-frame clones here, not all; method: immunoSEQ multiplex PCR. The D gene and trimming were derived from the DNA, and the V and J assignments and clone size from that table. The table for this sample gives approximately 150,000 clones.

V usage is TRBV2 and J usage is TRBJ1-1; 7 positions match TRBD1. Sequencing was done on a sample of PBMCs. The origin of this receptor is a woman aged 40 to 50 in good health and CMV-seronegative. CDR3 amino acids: CASRVDRVNTEAFF. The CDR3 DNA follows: TGTGCCAGCAGAGTTGACAGGGTGAACACTGAAGCTTTCTTT.